This T cell receptor beta chain is drawn from a study of shared clonotypes between healthy human individuals. Study-wide context: The people who gave samples were two women and a few men aged 18 to 49.

CDR3 length: 13 amino acids. Trimming took off 6 bases at V and 1 base at J, with 10 bases between the two ends. Looked up from germline, CDR1 is MNHNY and CDR2 is SVGAGI (reference sequence). TCRdb's copy holds only in-frame clones and misses some; the assay was immunoSEQ multiplex PCR. Among about 2.1 million clones listed, 93% were seen once. In the naive CD8 group, cells lacked CD45RO and were positively selected for CCR7, so terminally differentiated effector memory CD45RA+ cells were left out. Sequencing was carried out using naive CD8+ T cells from PBMCs. The V gene is TRBV6-6, the J gene TRBJ2-7, with D possibly matching TRBD2 (5 bases). This TCR was recovered from a man younger than 35 in good health. Some clones in this sample may be carry-over from other donors' samples. This CDR3 reads CASSPGVSYEQYF. The CDR3 DNA is TGTGCCAGCAGCCCCGGGGTATCCTACGAGCAGTACTTC.